The following is a TCR beta chain sequence with its context. These data are taken from a study of OX40 agonist ivuxolimab in advanced cancers. At the level of the study: A history of anti-PD-1, anti-PD-L1 or anti-CTLA-4 therapy was acceptable, and approximately 40% had some.

Per germline, CDR1 MNHEY and CDR2 SMNVEV (reference sequence). This CDR3 is 13 amino acids long. Trimming shortened V by 2 bases and J by 4 bases, and 8 bases separated the two germline ends. Assay used: immunoSEQ multiplex PCR; TCRdb lists only in-frame clones, some missing. The top ten clones hold about 19% of a sample with under 9,000 clones, roughly 74% of them seen once. The sample was CD4+ or CD8+ T cells sorted from blood, taken in a trial of the OX40 agonist ivuxolimab. This TCR derives from an adult with an advanced solid tumor such as melanoma, head and neck, liver or kidney cancer. This chain uses TRBV27 with TRBJ1-1; weak D call: TRBD1 (5 bases). The CDR3 sequence is CASSLGGITEAFF. CDR3 nucleotide sequence: TGTGCCAGCAGTTTAGGGGGGATCACTGAAGCTTTCTTT.